The next 11 T cell receptor beta chains were all read from a single sample in a study of blood T cell repertoires in COVID-19. Profiling relied on immunoSEQ multiplex PCR, and the TCRdb table lists in-frame clones only, not all of them. The sample carries about 300,000 clones, 85% to 90% recorded once. Source material: PBMCs or T cells enriched from blood (not recorded which). The source of these receptors is a woman aged 18-30 years who had recovered from COVID-19.

This chain connects TRBV5-1 to TRBJ2-7; perhaps TRBD1 as D (5 bases). Germline lookup yields CDR1 SGHRS and CDR2 YFSETQ. The CDR3 loop spans 14 amino acids. The ends were cut back, 2 bases at V and 5 bases at J, with 14 bases in the middle. CDR3 in amino acids: CASSLLDNTDEQYF. The CDR3, as DNA: TGCGCCAGCAGCTTACTGGACAATACGGACGAGCAGTACTTC.

The J gene is TRBJ1-2, the V gene TRBV4-2, with 7 positions matching TRBD1. The CDR3 sequence is 16 residues long. Trimming took 2 bases from V and 3 from J; bases not matched to a gene: 9. Germline assignment: CDR1 LGHNA and CDR2 YNFKEQ. CDR3 in DNA: TGTGCCAGCAGCCAATTATCCGAGACAGGGCACTATGGCTACACCTTC. Translating it yields CASSQLSETGHYGYTF.

The chain is built from TRBV18 and TRBJ1-1, with D tentatively TRBD1 (6 bases). Trimming removed 3 bases from V and 4 bases from J, with 15 bases in between. This CDR3 is built from 15 residues. Germline CDR1 reads KGHSH; CDR2 reads LQKENI. The CDR3 DNA reads TGTGCCAGCTCACCGGGAGGGGGAGTGCTCACTGAAGCTTTCTTT. It translates to CASSPGGGVLTEAFF.

The chain recombines TRBV19 with TRBJ2-2, with 10 nucleotides matching TRBD1. The CDR3 has 17 amino acids. Germline V gene data show CDR1 as LNHDA and CDR2 as SQIVND (reference sequence). Unmatched junction bases numbered 8, after V lost 6 bases and J lost 1 base. The CDR3 loop reads CASSRQGAPLNTGELFF. CDR3 in DNA: TGTGCCAGTAGCCGACAGGGGGCGCCTCTGAACACCGGGGAGCTGTTTTTT.

The sample holds a few counts of this clone. The chain has TRBV12-3 or TRBV12-4 and TRBJ1-6, with a possible D match to TRBD1 (6 bases). Trimming cost V 6 bases and J 8 bases, with 11 bases left between them. The CDR3 loop spans 13 amino acids. The CDR3 bases are TGTGCCAGCAGACCCCGACAGGATTCACCCCTCCACTTT. This codes for CASRPRQDSPLHF.

In its sample, this clone was seen a few times. J is TRBJ2-5 and V is TRBV3-1 (or the pseudogene TRBV3-2), with D perhaps TRBD1 (6 bases). CDR3 length: 15 residues. V was trimmed by 7 bases and J by 5 bases, leaving 20 bases between them. Germline loops: CDR1 LGHDT, CDR2 YNNKEL (reference sequence). CDR3 protein: CASNLLQTGTETQYF. In DNA form, the CDR3 reads TGTGCCAGCAACCTCTTACAGACAGGAACGGAGACCCAGTACTTC.

V and J are TRBV2 and TRBJ1-4; 11 nucleotides line up with TRBD1. Germline-derived CDR1 and CDR2 are SNHLY and FYNNEI. V lost 6 bases to trimming and J lost 6 bases; unmatched junction nucleotides: 3. The CDR3 contains 14 residues. CDR3 nucleotides: TGTGCCAGCAGGGCGGGACAGGGGGATGAAAAACTGTTTTTT. The encoded protein is CASRAGQGDEKLFF.

The J gene is TRBJ1-5, the V gene TRBV21-1. TRBV21-1 is marked as a pseudogene. The CDR3 loop spans 14 amino acids. The CDR3 DNA is TGTGCCAGCAGCAAAGGTTATAGCAATCAGCCCCAGCATTTT. Translating it yields CASSKGYSNQPQHF.

V gene TRBV27 combines with J gene TRBJ1-2; 7 bases line up with TRBD1. The germline V gene has CDR1 MNHEY and CDR2 SMNVEV (reference sequence). The CDR3 runs to 13 residues. J gave up 4 bases and V 6 bases, and 5 bases lay outside the gene matches. CDR3 coding DNA: TGTGCCAGCAGCTTCCGGGACAGCTATGGCTACACCTTC. Its protein is CASSFRDSYGYTF.

J is TRBJ2-3 and V is TRBV2; 7 bases line up with TRBD1. CDR3 length: 16 residues. Germline CDR1 SNHLY, CDR2 FYNNEI. V was clipped by 8 bases and J by 4 bases; unmatched bases: 15. CDR3 coding DNA: TGTGCCAGCGGCTTGACAGGGATCTCCTTGTCAGATACGCAGTATTTT. Protein: CASGLTGISLSDTQYF.

The chain joins TRBV5-1 to TRBJ1-3, with D uncertain. The CDR3 consists of 15 residues. Germline V gene lookup returns CDR1 SGHRS and CDR2 YFSETQ. Trimming took 2 bases from V and 1 from J, leaving 10 bases between them. This chain's CDR3 is CASSFSGESGNTIYF. The CDR3 region has the DNA TGCGCCAGCAGCTTCTCCGGGGAATCTGGAAACACCATATATTTT.